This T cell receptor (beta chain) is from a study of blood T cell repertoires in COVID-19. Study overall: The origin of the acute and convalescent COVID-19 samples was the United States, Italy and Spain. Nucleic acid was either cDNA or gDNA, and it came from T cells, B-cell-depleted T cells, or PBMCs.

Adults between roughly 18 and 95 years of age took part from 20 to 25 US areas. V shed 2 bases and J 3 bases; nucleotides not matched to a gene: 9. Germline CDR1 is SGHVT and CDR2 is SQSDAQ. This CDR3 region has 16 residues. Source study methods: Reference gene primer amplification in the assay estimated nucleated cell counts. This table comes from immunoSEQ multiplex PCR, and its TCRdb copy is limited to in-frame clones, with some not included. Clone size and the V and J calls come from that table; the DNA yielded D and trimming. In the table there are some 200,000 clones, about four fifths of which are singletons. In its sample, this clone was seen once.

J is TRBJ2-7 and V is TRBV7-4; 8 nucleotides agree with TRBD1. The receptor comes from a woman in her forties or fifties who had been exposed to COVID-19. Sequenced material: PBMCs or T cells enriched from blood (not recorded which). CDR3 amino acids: CASSLNKDRASYEQYF. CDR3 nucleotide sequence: TGTGCCAGCAGCTTAAATAAGGACAGGGCCAGCTACGAGCAGTACTTC.